The 2 T cell receptor beta chains reported below all come from one sample, sequenced in a study of T cell repertoires in cytomegalovirus infection. From the reads, TCRdb called clonotypes with MiXCR, one entry per CDR3 protein. Of around 330,000 distinct CDR3 sequences detected, under 20% appear once; the ten largest clones hold around 13%. Specimen: PBMCs. The receptors originated from a human donor in good health (CMV status not recorded). Some clones in this sample may be carry-over from other donors' samples.

The chain combines TRBV5-4 with TRBJ2-5; 11 nucleotides agree with TRBD2. CDR1 is SGHNT, CDR2 YYREEE, per germline (reference sequence). Germline trimming cut 4 bases from V and 5 bases from J; bases unmatched to any gene: 7. The CDR3 runs to 15 residues. The chain's CDR3 is CASSRPGTSGETQYF. CDR3 sequence (DNA): TGTGCCAGCAGCAGACCCGGGACTAGCGGCGAGACCCAGTACTTC.

In its sample, this clonotype was seen a few times. V and J are TRBV19 and TRBJ1-5, with D possibly matching TRBD1 (6 bases). The germline gives CDR1 LNHDA, CDR2 SQIVND (reference sequence). V shed 3 bases and J shed 8 bases, with 23 bases lying between them. The CDR3 loop spans 17 amino acids. CDR3 loop: CASSILLPGAVGKPQHF. The DNA of the CDR3 is TGTGCCAGTAGTATCCTCCTGCCAGGGGCTGTCGGTAAGCCCCAGCATTTT.